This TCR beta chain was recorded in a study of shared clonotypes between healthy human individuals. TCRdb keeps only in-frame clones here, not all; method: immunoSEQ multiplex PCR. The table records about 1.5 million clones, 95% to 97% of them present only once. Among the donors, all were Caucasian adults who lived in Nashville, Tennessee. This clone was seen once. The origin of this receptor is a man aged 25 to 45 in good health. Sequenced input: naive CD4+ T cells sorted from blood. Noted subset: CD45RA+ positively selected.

CDR3 residues: CASRAVYPHRGGNEQFF. CDR3 DNA: TGTGCCAGCAGAGCCGTTTACCCCCACAGGGGTGGTAATGAGCAGTTCTTC. The chain carries TRBV28 and TRBJ2-1; 7 bases line up with TRBD1. Germline CDR1 is MDHEN and CDR2 is SYDVKM. The CDR3 covers 17 residues. V lost 6 bases and J lost 7; bases outside the gene matches: 18.